Listed here is a single T cell receptor beta chain. Its antigen specificity is not known. No much larger clonotype is one base removed from it; base qualities were not supplied. These data belong to a study of radiation and T cells in renal cell carcinoma (dated by TCRdb to 2020 to 2022). With respect to the entire study: The samples were drawn from a clinical trial, where primary renal cell carcinomas were treated with 15 Gy of stereotactic body radiation therapy and then removed by nephrectomy 4 weeks afterward. A total of 50 or so samples underwent TCR beta sequencing, made up of 25 or so tumors and about 27 peripheral blood samples. Across all 55 or so samples, 4,000,000 or so unique CDR3 nucleotide sequences, encoding 2 million to 3 million unique CDR3 amino acid sequences, were identified. On the study overall, not on this receptor specifically: In blood, the top tumor clonotypes increased from baseline to 2 weeks after radiation and then shrank by 4 weeks, which suggests a temporary expansion of tumor-resident clones. With a single-armed trial design, the study had no way to address how radiation dose or scheduling affects the TCR repertoire. Because pretreatment tumor biopsies were not available, the study could not determine whether clonotypes were already present within the tumor at baseline. Changes in the blood repertoire were not tracked past 4 weeks after treatment.

Reading the label with the study, this specimen's time point is: blood 2 weeks post-SBRT. The sample's treatment or condition label, decoded: 15 Gy SBRT to primary tumor, nephrectomy 4 weeks later. To follow tumor-enriched clonotypes, peripheral blood was collected serially from radiation-treated patients at baseline and again at 2 weeks and 4 weeks after SBRT. Every patient had renal cell carcinoma of clear cell pathology. Genomic DNA for TCR sequencing was prepared using the QIAamp DNA Blood Mini Kit (Qiagen). Only samples passing all quality control checks were included in the analyses. TCR beta libraries were generated from genomic DNA with the immunoSEQ kit, following the manufacturer's recommendations. To prepare libraries, a first multiplex PCR with proprietary primers was run, followed by a second PCR that added unique barcodes, and a bead cleanup was done after each round. Each sample batch included a kit-provided positive control reaction and a negative control reaction. The final libraries underwent checking on an Agilent 4200 TapeStation D1000 ScreenTape, volumetric pooling, and quantification by qPCR. Sequencing was performed on an Illumina NextSeq500 with a MidOutput 150-cycle cartridge, and 156 Read1 and 15 Index1 cycles were run with kit custom primers. The pooled library was loaded at roughly 0.93 pM, with an approximately 21% PhiX control spiked in. From the authors' description of their analysis: Vendor-processed data were analyzed in R, with a clonotype defined as all T cells sharing the same CDR3 nucleotide sequence. In the clone abundance analyses, frequencies in each sample were normalized to that sample's 10,000 most abundant clones. Public T cell clones, which averaged fewer than five per sample, were removed prior to analysis. Tumor-enriched clonotypes and baseline blood-enriched clonotypes were defined as those with an abundance difference of at least 32-fold between compartments. Clonotypes expanded or contracted between blood time points were identified with a beta-binomial differential abundance model. The Baroni-Urbani and Buser coefficient was used to measure tumor-blood repertoire similarity, and groups were compared with two-tailed Wilcoxon tests in R. In TCRdb, the immuneACCESS table is reduced to in-frame sequences with V and J assigned. These tables do not hold every clone; where another copy was compared, an unresolved V gene accounts for under half, and the others remain unexplained. V and J calls and clone size are those listed in that table; D and trimming were worked out from the DNA. The sample table records roughly 120,000 clones; 75% to 85% of these occur just once. Clones ranked in the top ten supply 1.9% of the sample.

V and J are truncated by 3 bases and 10 bases respectively, leaving an intervening sequence of 17 bases. Including the terminal cysteine and phenylalanine, the CDR3 comprises 14 residues. The sequence is cut down to CDR3 DNA, 42 bases in frame from base 1. The germline V gene provides CDR1 MDHEN and CDR2 SYDVKM. The chain uses TRBV28 and TRBJ2-3; TRBD1 is a weak D gene call, 6 bases matching. This material consisted of blood, taken from a patient whose treatment included radiotherapy and nephrectomy. This receptor was identified in a woman in her sixties with renal cell carcinoma. The sequence in DNA is TGTGCCAGCAGTTTTGACTCTCTCCAGGGGTCGCAGTATTTT. The resulting protein is CASSFDSLQGSQYF.